This section outlines one TCR beta chain sequence together with its context. The specificity of this receptor is unknown. No much larger clonotype is one base removed from it; base qualities were not supplied. TCRbeta CDR3 regions were amplified from genomic DNA using the immunoSEQ Assay, a bias-controlled multiplex PCR. The study's processing was this. Nucleated cell counts per sample were estimated from amplification of reference gene primers within the assay. Sequence reads were collapsed and filtered to measure the absolute abundance of every unique TCRbeta CDR3 rearrangement. For each sample, productive Simpson clonality was calculated as the square root of Simpson's diversity index across productive rearrangements. TCRdb limited this immuneACCESS table to in-frame rearrangements with V and J called. A share of clones is missing; checked studies link under half to unresolved V genes, and the rest is unexplained. V, J and clone size reflect that table, while D and trimming were determined from the DNA. This sample holds approximately 160,000 clones; approximately 82% were observed only once. Jointly, the top ten make up about 3.5% of the sample.

Participants in the prospective study were enrolled through a virtual design, were aged roughly 18 to 100 years, and lived in 20 to 30 United States geographic areas. To assign participants to cohorts, the prospective study relied on clinical history that participants themselves reported in a screening survey and a study questionnaire. Mobile phlebotomists in the prospective study collected whole blood, serum and a nasopharyngeal or oropharyngeal swab from every participant. Additional blood draws and questionnaires over an approximately two-month period could optionally be provided by prospective study participants. Blood samples from the prospective study were shipped frozen or at room temperature prior to DNA extraction. The CDR3 runs 13 residues from the cysteine to the phenylalanine. Only the CDR3 part of the read is kept: 39 bases, read in frame from the first base. V is clipped by 3 bases and J by 6 bases, and the sequence between their germline boundaries is 11 bases long. CDR1 and CDR2, per the germline V gene, are ENHRY and SYGVKD.

The record originates from a study of blood T cell repertoires in COVID-19 (dated by TCRdb to 2018 to 2020). About the study as a whole: Collaborator samples came from the United States, Italy and Spain and covered acute and convalescent phases of COVID-19. The prospective study material was composed of cDNA or gDNA derived from T cells, B-cell-depleted T cells, or PBMCs. Subjects who had been exposed to COVID-19, were actively infected with it, or had recovered from it provided the deeply sampled blood TCRbeta repertoires that made up the dataset. The repertoires were released in a freely available public database meant as a resource for research on the immune response to SARS-CoV-2. Samples were obtained from the ongoing ImmuneRACE study (first 160 participants) and from over a thousand subjects provided by 6 global collaborators. Sample metadata almost always included a de-identified subject ID, COVID-19 status, age in years and sex. Where HLA class I and class II types were available, the types were taken from metadata supplied by the sample provider, not from assay-based typing. Beyond this particular receptor, the publication reports: How much clinical and demographic metadata was included differed by source and by participant, and the metadata was provided uncurated.

The chain links TRBV10-3 with TRBJ2-5; D gene: possibly TRBD2, on 5 matching bases. Sequenced input: PBMCs or T cells enriched from blood (not recorded which). The TCR sequence derives from a woman in her fifties or sixties in a cohort exposed to, infected with or recovered from COVID-19 (not recorded which). For the CDR3, the sequence is CAISDGDSKTQYF. The bases read TGTGCCATCAGTGACGGGGATTCGAAGACCCAGTACTTC.